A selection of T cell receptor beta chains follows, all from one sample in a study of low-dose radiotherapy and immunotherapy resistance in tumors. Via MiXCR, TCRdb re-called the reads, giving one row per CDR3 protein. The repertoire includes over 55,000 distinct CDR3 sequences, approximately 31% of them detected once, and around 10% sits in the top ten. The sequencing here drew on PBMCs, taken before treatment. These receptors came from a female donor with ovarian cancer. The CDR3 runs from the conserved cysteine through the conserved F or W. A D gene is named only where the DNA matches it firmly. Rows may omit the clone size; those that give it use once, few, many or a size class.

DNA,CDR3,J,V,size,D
TGTGCCAGCACCGAAGGCGGGGGAGCCGACCAAGAGACCCAGTACTTC,CASTEGGGADQETQYF,TRBJ2-5,TRBV28,NA,TRBD2
TGCGCCAGCAGCTTCACGGGACAGGGCAACGAGCAGTACTTC,CASSFTGQGNEQYF,TRBJ2-7,TRBV5-1,many,TRBD1
TGTGCCAGCAGCGACCTGTCCACCGGGGAGCTGTTTTTT,CASSDLSTGELFF,TRBJ2-2,TRBV6-2/TRBV6-3,many,NA
TGTGCCAGCAGTTACGGGATAGATGCAGATACGCAGTATTTT,CASSYGIDADTQYF,TRBJ2-3,TRBV6-6,NA,NA
TGCAGCGTGGAAACAGGGGGCAGGCCCTACGAGCAGTACTTC,CSVETGGRPYEQYF,TRBJ2-7,TRBV29-1,few,TRBD1
TGTGCCAGCAGTGTCGGCAGGGGGTACAATCAGCCCCAGCATTTT,CASSVGRGYNQPQHF,TRBJ1-5,TRBV2,NA,TRBD1
TGTGCCAGCAGCAGCCGGGACAGGGAGAATGAGCAGTTCTTC,CASSSRDRENEQFF,TRBJ2-1,TRBV5-4,NA,TRBD1
TGTGCCAGCAGCCAAGAAAGGTTTAGGCGGGGCACTCTGGTGTACGAGCAGTACTTC,CASSQERFRRGTLVYEQYF,TRBJ2-7,TRBV14,many,NA
TGTGCCAGCAGTGGCCAGGGACAGCGCACAGATACGCAGTATTTT,CASSGQGQRTDTQYF,TRBJ2-3,TRBV6-2/TRBV6-3,many,TRBD1
TGCAGTGCTAGAAGCGGGGCGAGTCCCCAAGAGACCCAGTACTTC,CSARSGASPQETQYF,TRBJ2-5,TRBV20-1,many,TRBD2
TGCAGCGTCCAAAACATTCTAGCGGGAGAAGGGGGCCTCACAGATACGCAGTATTTT,CSVQNILAGEGGLTDTQYF,TRBJ2-3,TRBV29-1,NA,TRBD2
TGTGCCAGCAGCTTAGGATGGGGGGCCGGGGAGCTGTTTTTT,CASSLGWGAGELFF,TRBJ2-2,TRBV7-2,NA,NA
TGTGCCAGCAGCTTAGGGACAGGGAATAATTCACCCCTCCACTTT,CASSLGTGNNSPLHF,TRBJ1-6,TRBV7-9,NA,TRBD1
TGCAGTGCTACCCGGACTAGCGGGAGTGGAGGGTCCTACGAGCAGTACTTC,CSATRTSGSGGSYEQYF,TRBJ2-7,TRBV20-1,many,TRBD2
TGTGCCAGCAGCGTACAGGGTAGCAATCAGCCCCAGCATTTT,CASSVQGSNQPQHF,TRBJ1-5,TRBV7-9,NA,NA
TGTGCCAGCAGCAAGAGCCAAGTAACAGGGGCCCCTCTCTACGAGCAGTACTTC,CASSKSQVTGAPLYEQYF,TRBJ2-7,TRBV21-1,many,NA
TGTGCCAGCAGTTTAGGGACAGGGGCCGTCGAGCAGTACTTC,CASSLGTGAVEQYF,TRBJ2-7,TRBV28,many,TRBD1
TGTGCCAGCAGTTCCCCGGGACTGGACAATTCACCCCTCCACTTT,CASSSPGLDNSPLHF,TRBJ1-6,TRBV28,many,NA
TGTGCCACCCACCGGGACAGGCCCCTAGTTGGCAATCAGCCCCAGCATTTT,CATHRDRPLVGNQPQHF,TRBJ1-5,TRBV15,many,TRBD1
TGTGCCAGCACTTCGTCGACCGCCTACGAGCAGTACTTC,CASTSSTAYEQYF,TRBJ2-7,TRBV5-3,NA,NA
TGTGCCATCAGTGCGACTAGCGGGACACCCACAGATACGCAGTATTTT,CAISATSGTPTDTQYF,TRBJ2-3,TRBV10-3,NA,TRBD2
TGTGCCAGCAGCCAAGAGGGGACAGGGGGATCCGGGGAGCTGTTTTTT,CASSQEGTGGSGELFF,TRBJ2-2,TRBV4-2,once,TRBD1
TGTGCCAGCAGTCTCTTGGGACTAGCGGGAGGGACCTACAATGAGCAGTTCTTC,CASSLLGLAGGTYNEQFF,TRBJ2-1,TRBV27,NA,TRBD2
TGTGCCAGCAGCTTAGTCGCGCTAAACAATGAGCAGTTCTTC,CASSLVALNNEQFF,TRBJ2-1,TRBV11-2,many,NA
TGTGCCAGCAGTCAGAATACCGGGACAGGGCCCGAAAAACTGTTTTTT,CASSQNTGTGPEKLFF,TRBJ1-4,TRBV28,many,TRBD1
TGTGCCAGCAGCCCACGGGACGGGGATTACAATGAGCAGTTCTTC,CASSPRDGDYNEQFF,TRBJ2-1,TRBV9,NA,NA
TGTGCCAGCACCAGCGGGAGCCGATTATCTTACGAGCAGTACTTC,CASTSGSRLSYEQYF,TRBJ2-7,TRBV6-2/TRBV6-3,many,TRBD2
TGTGCCAGCAGTTTGGGTGGGACTGGGGCCAACGTCCTGACTTTC,CASSLGGTGANVLTF,TRBJ2-6,TRBV12-3/TRBV12-4,many,NA
TGTGCCAGCAGTTTAGAGGGGAGGTGGAATTCACCCCTCCACTTT,CASSLEGRWNSPLHF,TRBJ1-6,TRBV28,many,NA
TGTGCCAGCAGCGGGACTAGCGGGAGGGAGACCCAGTACTTC,CASSGTSGRETQYF,TRBJ2-5,TRBV12-3/TRBV12-4,NA,TRBD2
TGTGCCAGCAGCTTGACCGGGGGAGACGCAGATACGCAGTATTTT,CASSLTGGDADTQYF,TRBJ2-3,TRBV7-3,many,NA
TGTGCCAGCAGTTACGGACAGGGCAACTACGAGCAGTACTTC,CASSYGQGNYEQYF,TRBJ2-7,TRBV6-5,NA,TRBD1
TGTGCCAGCAGCTTGGACCCGAGCTCCTACAATGAGCAGTTCTTC,CASSLDPSSYNEQFF,TRBJ2-1,TRBV7-2,few,NA
TGCGCCAGCAGTAGGACAGGCGTAAACACCGGGGAGCTGTTTTTT,CASSRTGVNTGELFF,TRBJ2-2,TRBV10-2,many,TRBD1
TGTGCCAGCAGTTTGACCTCTGGGCGCAATCAGCCCCAGCATTTT,CASSLTSGRNQPQHF,TRBJ1-5,TRBV28,NA,NA
TGTGCCAGCAGCCAAGTTAGGCAGGGTCGCTTGGACTTC,CASSQVRQGRLDF,TRBJ2-7,TRBV3-1,many,NA
TGTGCCAGCAGCTTTTTGTTGGGAGAACTTGAGCATGAGCAGTTCTTC,CASSFLLGELEHEQFF,TRBJ2-1,TRBV5-6,many,NA
TGCAGTGCTGGCCGGGAGGGCAATCAGCCCCAGCATTTT,CSAGREGNQPQHF,TRBJ1-5,TRBV20-1,NA,NA
TGTGCCAGCAGTGAAACTCAGGGGGCATCGTACGAGCAGTACTTC,CASSETQGASYEQYF,TRBJ2-7,TRBV6-2/TRBV6-3,once,TRBD1
TGTGCCAGCAGCGTCCACCGGACTAGCCTCACAGATACGCAGTATTTT,CASSVHRTSLTDTQYF,TRBJ2-3,TRBV9,many,TRBD2
TGCAGTGCTAGAGATTTTCGACAGTCAAACGGTTATAATTCACCCCTCCACTTT,CSARDFRQSNGYNSPLHF,TRBJ1-6,TRBV20-1,many,NA
TGTGCCAGCAGCTTATACGCGGCCGTAGGGAACGAAGCTTTCTTT,CASSLYAAVGNEAFF,TRBJ1-1,TRBV7-2,NA,NA
TGTGCCAGCAGCCCTCAACCCGGGAATGCTCAGCCCCAGCATTTT,CASSPQPGNAQPQHF,TRBJ1-5,TRBV5-4,many,NA
TGTGCCAGCAGCGAGGGACAGGCCGGGGCGCAGTATTTT,CASSEGQAGAQYF,TRBJ2-3,TRBV9,few,TRBD1
TGTGCCAGCAGTTTAGCCCAATACGAGCAGTACTTC,CASSLAQYEQYF,TRBJ2-7,TRBV28,many,NA
TGTGCCAGCAGTTTACGGGAGGTGGACACCGGGGAGCTGTTTTTT,CASSLREVDTGELFF,TRBJ2-2,TRBV12-3/TRBV12-4,few,TRBD2
TGTGCCACCAGAAGACAGGGGGCCGAAGATACGCAGTATTTT,CATRRQGAEDTQYF,TRBJ2-3,TRBV24-1,NA,TRBD1
TGTGCCAGCAGCCTGGCTGGGAGGGGCGGCTCCTACGAGCAGTACTTC,CASSLAGRGGSYEQYF,TRBJ2-7,TRBV4-2,medium-sized,TRBD2
TGTGCCAGCAGCTTAGTACAAAATGAGCAGTTCTTC,CASSLVQNEQFF,TRBJ2-1,TRBV7-9,NA,NA
TGTGCCAGCAGCCCCGAACCGACGACCGCCTATGGCTACACCTTC,CASSPEPTTAYGYTF,TRBJ1-2,TRBV7-6,many,NA
TGTGCCAGCAGTTCCGGGCAATACAATGAGCAGTTCTTC,CASSSGQYNEQFF,TRBJ2-1,TRBV6-2/TRBV6-3,NA,NA
TGCAGCGTTGAAGAAGGGCAGGGGGCTTTAAATGAGCAGTTCTTC,CSVEEGQGALNEQFF,TRBJ2-1,TRBV29-1,many,TRBD1
TGCGCCAGCAGTCGAAGTCGGGACTCCTCTAGCAATCAGCCCCAGCATTTT,CASSRSRDSSSNQPQHF,TRBJ1-5,TRBV23-1,many,NA
TGCGCCAGCAGCCAAGACGGGAGGGGAGGGTACAATGAGCAGTTCTTC,CASSQDGRGGYNEQFF,TRBJ2-1,TRBV4-3,many,TRBD2
TGTGCCAGCAGTTTAAACCCATTGACGAATTCACCCCTCCACTTT,CASSLNPLTNSPLHF,TRBJ1-6,TRBV12-3/TRBV12-4,NA,NA
TGTGCCATGAGGGACTTCACAGATACGCAGTATTTT,CAMRDFTDTQYF,TRBJ2-3,TRBV10-3,NA,NA
TGTGCCAGCAGTCATTCTCTTCCCCTAGGCGTCAAGCAAACGAACACTGAAGCTTTCTTT,CASSHSLPLGVKQTNTEAFF,TRBJ1-1,TRBV6-1,few,NA
TGCGCCAGCAGCGGAATGAGGGACTCACCCCTCCACTTT,CASSGMRDSPLHF,TRBJ1-6,TRBV5-1,many,NA
TGTGCCAGCAGCCCTGGGCGGATCACGGGAAACACCATATATTTT,CASSPGRITGNTIYF,TRBJ1-3,TRBV7-9,many,NA
TGCGCCAGCAGCTTCGGTTCTGAGGCCAACGTCCTGACTTTC,CASSFGSEANVLTF,TRBJ2-6,TRBV5-1,few,NA